A single TCR beta chain is shown here with its context. The data belong to a study of CD8 T cells in Susac syndrome. The RNA, about 0.45 to 1 ug, was put through reverse transcription using random hexamers. TCRdb fed the immunoSEQ multiplex PCR reads into MiXCR, producing one record per CDR3 protein. The table shows about 50,000 distinct CDR3 sequences, with roughly 93% occurring only once. The sample consisted of CD8+ T cells from PBMCs. This TCR came from a human donor with multiple sclerosis.

CDR3 sequence: CAFGPRGNEQYF. CDR3 in DNA: TGTGCCTTTGGCCCTAGAGGGAACGAGCAGTACTTC. The gene calls are TRBV10-3 and TRBJ2-7; weak D call: TRBD2 (5 bases). V lost 11 bases to trimming and J lost 5 bases, with 16 bases between them. The CDR3 runs to 12 residues. Germline loops: CDR1 ENHRY, CDR2 SYGVKD.